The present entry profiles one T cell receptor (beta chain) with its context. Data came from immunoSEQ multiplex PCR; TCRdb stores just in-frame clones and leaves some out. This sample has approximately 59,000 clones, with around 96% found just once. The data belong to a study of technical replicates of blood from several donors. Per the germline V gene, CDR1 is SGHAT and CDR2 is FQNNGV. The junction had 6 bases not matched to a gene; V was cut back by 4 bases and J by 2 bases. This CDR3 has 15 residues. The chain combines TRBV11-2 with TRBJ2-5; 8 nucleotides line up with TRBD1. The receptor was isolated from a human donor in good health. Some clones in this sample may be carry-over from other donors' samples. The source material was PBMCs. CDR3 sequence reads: CASSSGQGGQETQYF. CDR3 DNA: TGTGCCAGCAGCTCCGGACAGGGCGGGCAAGAGACCCAGTACTTC.